The 5 T cell receptor beta chains in this list originate from one sample, sequenced in a study of blood T cells in healthy people across ages. The second PCR ran roughly 6 to 11 cycles with a sample-barcoded 5' primer and J-beta primers. TCRdb passed the 5' RACE reads through MiXCR, listing each CDR3 protein once. This table has approximately 490,000 distinct CDR3 sequences, around 24% appearing once. In addition, the sample was reused for a study of T cells of mothers and their children.

Sequencing was done on a sample of blood. All receptors come from a boy younger than 18 in good health.

The rearrangement uses TRBV12-3 or TRBV12-4 and TRBJ2-3; 7 bases map to TRBD1. The V segment lost 6 bases and the J segment 6 bases; nucleotides outside the gene matches: 6. CDR3 length: 13 amino acids. The CDR3 is CASSNDRADTQYF. The CDR3 DNA reads as TGTGCCAGCAGCAACGACAGGGCGGATACGCAGTATTTT.

The V call is TRBV4-3, the J call TRBJ2-1; the match to TRBD2 covers 10 bases. Germline-derived CDR1 and CDR2 are LGHNA and YSLEER. This CDR3 has 17 amino acids. The trim removed 1 base at V and 4 bases at J, leaving 7 bases unmatched. CDR3: CASSQGLAGGGYNEQFF. In DNA, the CDR3 is TGCGCCAGCAGCCAAGGGTTAGCGGGGGGTGGGTACAATGAGCAGTTCTTC.

Here the CDR3 DNA reads TGTGCCAGCAGCCAAGGTCGGGGCTATAATTCACCCCTCCACTTT. The encoded protein is CASSQGRGYNSPLHF. This chain joins TRBV3-1 and TRBJ1-6; D not certain. Looked up from germline, CDR1 is LGHDT and CDR2 is YNNKEL (reference sequence). This CDR3 is 15 amino acids long. V lost 1 base to trimming and J lost 3 bases, with 7 bases between them.

V is TRBV28 and J is TRBJ1-5, with a possible D match to TRBD1 (5 bases). V gave up 2 bases and J gave up 1 base, with 12 bases separating them. Germline lookup yields CDR1 MDHEN and CDR2 SYDVKM. The CDR3 is 16 residues long. CDR3 bases: TGTGCCAGCAGTTTAAACCCCGGGGGGAGCAATCAGCCCCAGCATTTT. As protein: CASSLNPGGSNQPQHF.

A few counts support this clonotype. The rearrangement links TRBV6-2 or TRBV6-3 to TRBJ1-5; unclear D gene. V gave up 8 bases and J gave up 5 bases, with 16 bases separating them. The CDR3 length is 14 residues. In germline, CDR1 is MNHEY, CDR2 SVGEGT. The CDR3 sequence: CASWSQEDYQPQHF. As DNA, the CDR3 is TGTGCCAGCTGGAGTCAGGAAGACTATCAGCCCCAGCATTTT.